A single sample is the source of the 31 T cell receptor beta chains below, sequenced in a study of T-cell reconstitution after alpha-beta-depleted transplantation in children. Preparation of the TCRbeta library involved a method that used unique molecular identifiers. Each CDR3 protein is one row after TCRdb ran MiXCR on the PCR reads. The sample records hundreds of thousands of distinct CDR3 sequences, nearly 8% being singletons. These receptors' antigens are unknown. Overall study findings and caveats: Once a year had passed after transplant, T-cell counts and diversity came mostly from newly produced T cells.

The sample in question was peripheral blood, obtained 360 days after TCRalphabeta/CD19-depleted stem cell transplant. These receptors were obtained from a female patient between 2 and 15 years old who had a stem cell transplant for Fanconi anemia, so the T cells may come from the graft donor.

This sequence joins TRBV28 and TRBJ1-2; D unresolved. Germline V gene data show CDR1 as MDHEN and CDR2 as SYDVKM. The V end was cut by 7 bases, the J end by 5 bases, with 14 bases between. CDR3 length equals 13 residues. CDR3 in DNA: TGTGCCAGCACCCTCCACCGAGGTTATGGCTACACCTTC. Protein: CASTLHRGYGYTF.

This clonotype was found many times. The CDR3 DNA follows: TGTGCCAGCAGCTTAGGGGCTGGAAACACCATATATTTT. Protein: CASSLGAGNTIYF. The chain is built from TRBV7-9 and TRBJ1-3; the D is unclear. V gave up 1 base and J gave up 2 bases, with 3 bases separating them. This CDR3 has 13 amino acids. CDR1 SEHNR and CDR2 FQNEAQ come from the germline V gene (reference sequence).

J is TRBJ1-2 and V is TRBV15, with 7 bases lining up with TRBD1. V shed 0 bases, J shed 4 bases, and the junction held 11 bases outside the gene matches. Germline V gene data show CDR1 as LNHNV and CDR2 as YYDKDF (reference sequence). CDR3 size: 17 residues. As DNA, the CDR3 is TGTGCCACCAGCAGAGATACCTTCAACAGGGGCGGCTATGGCTACACCTTC. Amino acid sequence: CATSRDTFNRGGYGYTF.

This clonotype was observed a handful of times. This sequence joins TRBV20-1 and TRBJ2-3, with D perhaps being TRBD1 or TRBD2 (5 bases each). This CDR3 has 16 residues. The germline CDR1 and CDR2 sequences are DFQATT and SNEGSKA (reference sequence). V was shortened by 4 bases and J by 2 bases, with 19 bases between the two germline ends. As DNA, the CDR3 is TGCAGTGCTATTCCCTCCGGGACGGCCTTCACAGATACGCAGTATTTT. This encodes CSAIPSGTAFTDTQYF.

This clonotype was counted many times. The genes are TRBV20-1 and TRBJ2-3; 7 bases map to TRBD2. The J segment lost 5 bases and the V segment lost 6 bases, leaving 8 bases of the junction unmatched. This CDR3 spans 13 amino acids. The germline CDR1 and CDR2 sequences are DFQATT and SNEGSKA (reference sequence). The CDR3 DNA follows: TGCAGTGCCGTACGGGGGGAAATAGATACGCAGTATTTT. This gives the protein CSAVRGEIDTQYF.

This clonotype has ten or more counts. CDR3 bases: TGTGCCACCAGCAGAGCGGGAGCAGGAAACATTCAGTACTTC. Amino acids: CATSRAGAGNIQYF. The chain uses TRBV15 and TRBJ2-4, with D maybe TRBD2 (6 bases). CDR1 is LNHNV and CDR2 is YYDKDF in the germline V gene (reference sequence). The V end was cut by 1 base, the J end by 6 bases, with 10 bases between. The CDR3 runs to 14 residues.

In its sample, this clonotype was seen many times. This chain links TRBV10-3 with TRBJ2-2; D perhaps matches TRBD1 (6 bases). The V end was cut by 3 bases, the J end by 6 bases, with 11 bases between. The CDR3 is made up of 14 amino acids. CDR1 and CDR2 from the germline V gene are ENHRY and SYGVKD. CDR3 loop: CAISDLSGAGELFF. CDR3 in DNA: TGTGCCATCAGTGACCTATCAGGGGCCGGGGAGCTGTTTTTT.

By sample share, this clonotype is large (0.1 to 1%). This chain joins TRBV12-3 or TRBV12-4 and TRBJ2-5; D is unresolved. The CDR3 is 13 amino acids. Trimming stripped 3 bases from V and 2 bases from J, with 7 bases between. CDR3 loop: CASSLYGQETQYF. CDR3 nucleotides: TGTGCCAGCAGTTTGTACGGACAAGAGACCCAGTACTTC.

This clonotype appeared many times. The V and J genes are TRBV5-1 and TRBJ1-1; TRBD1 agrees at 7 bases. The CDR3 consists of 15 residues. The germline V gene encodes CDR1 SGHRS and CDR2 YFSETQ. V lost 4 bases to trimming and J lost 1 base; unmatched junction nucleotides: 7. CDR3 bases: TGCGCCAGCAGCACGGCCGGGACAGCGAACACTGAAGCTTTCTTT. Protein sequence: CASSTAGTANTEAFF.

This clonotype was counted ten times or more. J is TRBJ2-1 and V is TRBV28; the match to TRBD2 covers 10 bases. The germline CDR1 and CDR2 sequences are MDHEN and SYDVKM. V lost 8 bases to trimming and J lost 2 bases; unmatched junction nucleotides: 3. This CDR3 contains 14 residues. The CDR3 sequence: CASGLAGAYNEQFF. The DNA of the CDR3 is TGTGCCAGCGGTCTAGCGGGAGCCTACAATGAGCAGTTCTTC.

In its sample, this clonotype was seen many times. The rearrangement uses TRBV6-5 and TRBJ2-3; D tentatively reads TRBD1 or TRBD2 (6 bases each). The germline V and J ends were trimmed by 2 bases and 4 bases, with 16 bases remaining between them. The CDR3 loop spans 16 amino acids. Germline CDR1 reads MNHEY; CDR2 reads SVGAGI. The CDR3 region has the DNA TGTGCCAGCAGTTACGAGGCCGGGGGCAGGGCAGATACGCAGTATTTT. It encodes CASSYEAGGRADTQYF.

The CDR3 protein is CSASAGTYYEQYF. CDR3 nucleotide sequence: TGCAGTGCTAGCGCTGGGACCTACTACGAGCAGTACTTC. The V gene is TRBV20-1, the J gene TRBJ2-7; D could derive from TRBD1 or TRBD2 (5 bases each). The CDR3 runs 13 residues. Per germline, CDR1 DFQATT and CDR2 SNEGSKA (reference sequence). The V gene lost 3 bases and the J gene lost 3 bases, with 12 bases spanning the gap.

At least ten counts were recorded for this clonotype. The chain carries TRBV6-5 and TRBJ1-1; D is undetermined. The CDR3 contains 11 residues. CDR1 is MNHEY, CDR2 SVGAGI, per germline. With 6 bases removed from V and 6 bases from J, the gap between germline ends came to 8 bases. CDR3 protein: CASRGLAEAFF. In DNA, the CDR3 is TGTGCCAGCAGAGGGCTGGCTGAAGCTTTCTTT.

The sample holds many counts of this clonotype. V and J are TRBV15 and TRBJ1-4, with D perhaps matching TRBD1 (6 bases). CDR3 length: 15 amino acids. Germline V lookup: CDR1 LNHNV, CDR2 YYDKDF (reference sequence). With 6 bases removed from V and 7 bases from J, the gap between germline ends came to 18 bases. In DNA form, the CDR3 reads TGTGCCACCAGAGATGGGGGCCTCAGTGGTGAAAAACTGTTTTTT. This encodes CATRDGGLSGEKLFF.

The CDR3 reads CASREGDRPQHF. The CDR3, as DNA: TGTGCCAGCAGGGAGGGGGATCGGCCCCAGCATTTT. The chain couples TRBV25-1 to TRBJ1-5; D might be TRBD1 (6 bases). V was cut by 6 bases and J by 9 bases, with 12 bases left in between. The CDR3 consists of 12 residues. Germline CDR1 and CDR2: MGHDK and SYGVNS.

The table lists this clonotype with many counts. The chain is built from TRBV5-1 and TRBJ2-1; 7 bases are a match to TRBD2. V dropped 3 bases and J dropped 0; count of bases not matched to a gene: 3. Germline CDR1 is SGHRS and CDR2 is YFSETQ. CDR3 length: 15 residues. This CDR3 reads CASSSTSPSYNEQFF. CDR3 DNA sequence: TGCGCCAGCAGCTCGACTAGCCCCTCCTACAATGAGCAGTTCTTC.

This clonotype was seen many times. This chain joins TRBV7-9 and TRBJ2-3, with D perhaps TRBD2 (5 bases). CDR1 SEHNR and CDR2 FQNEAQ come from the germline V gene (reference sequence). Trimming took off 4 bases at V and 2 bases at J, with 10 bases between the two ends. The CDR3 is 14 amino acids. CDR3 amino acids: CASSSRLYTDTQYF. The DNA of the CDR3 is TGTGCCAGCAGCTCTCGACTATACACAGATACGCAGTATTTT. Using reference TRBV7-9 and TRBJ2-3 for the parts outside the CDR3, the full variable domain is DTGVSQNPRHKITKRGQNVTFRCDPISEHNRLYWYRQTLGQGPEFLTYFQNEAQLEKSRLLSDRFSAERPKGSFSTLEIQRTEQGDSAMYLCASSSRLYTDTQYFGPGTRLTVL.

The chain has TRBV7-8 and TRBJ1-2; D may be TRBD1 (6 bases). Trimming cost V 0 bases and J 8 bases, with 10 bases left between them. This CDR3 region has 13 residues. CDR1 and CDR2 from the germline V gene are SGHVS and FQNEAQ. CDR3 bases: TGTGCCAGCAGCTTAGCTGGGGGCAGCGGCTACACCTTC. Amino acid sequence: CASSLAGGSGYTF.

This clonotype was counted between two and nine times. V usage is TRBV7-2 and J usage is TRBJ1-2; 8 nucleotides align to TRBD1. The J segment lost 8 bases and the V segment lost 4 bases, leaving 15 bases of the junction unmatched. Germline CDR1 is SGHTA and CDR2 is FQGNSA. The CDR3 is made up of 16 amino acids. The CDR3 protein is CASSSGWRQGRWGYTF. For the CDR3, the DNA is TGTGCCAGCAGCTCGGGTTGGAGACAGGGGCGGTGGGGCTACACCTTC.

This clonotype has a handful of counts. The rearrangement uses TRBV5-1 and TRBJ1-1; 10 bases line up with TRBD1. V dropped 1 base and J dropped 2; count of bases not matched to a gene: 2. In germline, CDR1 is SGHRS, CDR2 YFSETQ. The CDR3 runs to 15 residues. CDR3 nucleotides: TGCGCCAGCAGCTTGAGACAGGGGGCCAACACTGAAGCTTTCTTT. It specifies CASSLRQGANTEAFF. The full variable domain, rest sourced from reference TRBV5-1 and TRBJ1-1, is KAGVTQTPRYLIKTRGQQVTLSCSPISGHRSVSWYQQTPGQGLQFLFEYFSETQRNKGNFPGRFSGRQFSNSRSEMNVSTLELGDSALYLCASSLRQGANTEAFFGQGTRLTVV.

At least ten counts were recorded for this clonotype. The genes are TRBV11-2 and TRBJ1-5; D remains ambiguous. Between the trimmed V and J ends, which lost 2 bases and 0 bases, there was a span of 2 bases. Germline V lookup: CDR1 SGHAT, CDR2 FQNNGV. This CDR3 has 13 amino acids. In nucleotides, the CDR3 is TGTGCCAGCAGCTTAAATAGCAATCAGCCCCAGCATTTT. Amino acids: CASSLNSNQPQHF.

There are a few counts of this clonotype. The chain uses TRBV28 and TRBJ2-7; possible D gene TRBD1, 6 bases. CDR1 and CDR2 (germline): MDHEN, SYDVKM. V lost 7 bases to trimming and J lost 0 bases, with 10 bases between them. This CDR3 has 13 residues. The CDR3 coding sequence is TGTGCCAGCATCACAGGGAGCTCCTACGAGCAGTACTTC. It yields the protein CASITGSSYEQYF.

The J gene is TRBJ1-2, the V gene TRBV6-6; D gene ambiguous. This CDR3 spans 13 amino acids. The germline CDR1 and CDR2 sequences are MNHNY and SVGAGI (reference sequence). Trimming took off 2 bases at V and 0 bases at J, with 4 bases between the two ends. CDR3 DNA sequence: TGTGCCAGCAGTTACAGCGCTAACTATGGCTACACCTTC. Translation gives CASSYSANYGYTF.

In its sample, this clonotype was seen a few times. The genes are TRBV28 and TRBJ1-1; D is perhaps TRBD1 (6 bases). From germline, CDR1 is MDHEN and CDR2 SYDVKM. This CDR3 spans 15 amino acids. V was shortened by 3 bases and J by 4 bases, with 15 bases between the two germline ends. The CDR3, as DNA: TGTGCCAGCAGTTTTGGGGGGGCACGGTCCACTGAAGCTTTCTTT. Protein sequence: CASSFGGARSTEAFF.

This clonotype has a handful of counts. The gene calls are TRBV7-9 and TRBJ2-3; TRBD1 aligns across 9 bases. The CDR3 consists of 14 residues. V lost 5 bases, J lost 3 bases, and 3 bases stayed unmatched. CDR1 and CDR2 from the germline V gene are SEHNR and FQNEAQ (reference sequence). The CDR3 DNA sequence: TGTGCCAGCAGCCGGGACAGGGAAACAGATACGCAGTATTTT. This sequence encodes CASSRDRETDTQYF.

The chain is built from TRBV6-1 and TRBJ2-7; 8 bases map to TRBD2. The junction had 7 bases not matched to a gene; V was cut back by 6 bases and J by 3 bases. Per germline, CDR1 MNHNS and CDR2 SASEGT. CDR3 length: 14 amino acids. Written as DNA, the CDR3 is TGTGCCAGCAGCGCAGCGGGGGAGTACTACGAGCAGTACTTC. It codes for CASSAAGEYYEQYF.

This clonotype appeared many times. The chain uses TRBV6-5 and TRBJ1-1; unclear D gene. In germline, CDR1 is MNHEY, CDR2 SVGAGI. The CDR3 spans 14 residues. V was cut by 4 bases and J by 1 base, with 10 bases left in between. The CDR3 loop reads CASSSHLKNTEAFF. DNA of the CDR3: TGTGCCAGCAGTTCCCACCTCAAGAACACTGAAGCTTTCTTT.

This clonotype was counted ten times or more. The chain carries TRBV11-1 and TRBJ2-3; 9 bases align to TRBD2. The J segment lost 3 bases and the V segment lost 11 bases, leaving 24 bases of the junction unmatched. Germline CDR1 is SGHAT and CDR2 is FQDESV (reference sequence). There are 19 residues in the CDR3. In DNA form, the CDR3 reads TGTGCCGGATCCCGGACTCTAGCGGGGAGCCCAAGGGGGACAGATACGCAGTATTTT. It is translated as CAGSRTLAGSPRGTDTQYF.

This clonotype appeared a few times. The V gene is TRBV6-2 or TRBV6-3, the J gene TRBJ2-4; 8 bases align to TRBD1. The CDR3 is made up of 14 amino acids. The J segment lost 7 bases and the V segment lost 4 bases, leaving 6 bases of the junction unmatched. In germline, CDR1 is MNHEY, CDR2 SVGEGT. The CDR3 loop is CASSSQGALNIQYF. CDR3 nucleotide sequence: TGTGCCAGCAGTTCCCAGGGGGCATTGAACATTCAGTACTTC.

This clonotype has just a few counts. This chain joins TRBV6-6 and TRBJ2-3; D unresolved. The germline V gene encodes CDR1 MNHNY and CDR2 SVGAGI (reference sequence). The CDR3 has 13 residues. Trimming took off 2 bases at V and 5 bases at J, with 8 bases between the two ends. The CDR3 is CASSYRAEDTQYF. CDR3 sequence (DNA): TGTGCCAGCAGTTACAGGGCGGAAGATACGCAGTATTTT.

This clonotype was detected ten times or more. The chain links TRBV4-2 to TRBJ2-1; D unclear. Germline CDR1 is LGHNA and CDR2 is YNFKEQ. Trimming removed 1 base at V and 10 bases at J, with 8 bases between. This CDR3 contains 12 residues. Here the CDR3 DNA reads TGTGCCAGCAGCCAAGTAATCGGCGAGCAGTTCTTC. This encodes CASSQVIGEQFF.